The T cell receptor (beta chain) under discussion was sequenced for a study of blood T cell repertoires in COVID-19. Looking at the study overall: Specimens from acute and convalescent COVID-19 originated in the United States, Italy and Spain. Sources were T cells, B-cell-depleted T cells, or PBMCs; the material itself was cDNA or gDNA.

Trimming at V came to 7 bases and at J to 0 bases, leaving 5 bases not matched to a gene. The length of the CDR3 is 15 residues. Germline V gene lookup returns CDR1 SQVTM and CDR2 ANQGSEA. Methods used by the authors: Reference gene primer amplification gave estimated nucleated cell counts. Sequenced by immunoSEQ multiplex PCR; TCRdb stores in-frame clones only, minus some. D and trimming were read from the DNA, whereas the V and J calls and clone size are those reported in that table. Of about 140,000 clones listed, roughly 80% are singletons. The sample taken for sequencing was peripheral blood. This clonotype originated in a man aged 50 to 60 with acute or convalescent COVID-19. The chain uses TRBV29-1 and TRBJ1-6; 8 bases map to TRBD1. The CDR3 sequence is CSARTGSSYNSPLHF. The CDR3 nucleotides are TGCAGCGCCCGGACAGGGAGCTCCTATAATTCACCCCTCCACTTT.